This paragraph covers one TCR beta chain sequence. This sample stems from a study of blood T cell repertoires in COVID-19. The overall study: Sites in the United States, Italy and Spain provided acute and convalescent COVID-19 samples. From T cells, B-cell-depleted T cells, or PBMCs came the material, which was cDNA or gDNA.

Authors' analysis steps: Quantification of nucleated cells was approximated via reference gene primer amplification. The assay was immunoSEQ multiplex PCR, and TCRdb's table has in-frame clones only and misses some. The V and J calls and clone size come from that table; D and trimming were worked out from the DNA. The sample has roughly 130,000 clones; approximately 87% are singletons. Germline V gives CDR1 SNHLY, CDR2 FYNNEI. V shed 6 bases and J shed 5 bases, with 14 bases lying between them. CDR3 size: 14 residues. The rearrangement links TRBV2 to TRBJ1-5, with D tentatively TRBD1 (5 bases). Sequencing input: peripheral blood. The source is a woman in her sixties or seventies with acute or convalescent COVID-19. For the CDR3, the DNA is TGTGCCAGCAGGGACGGGGGATTTGATCAGCCCCAGCATTTT. The encoded protein is CASRDGGFDQPQHF.